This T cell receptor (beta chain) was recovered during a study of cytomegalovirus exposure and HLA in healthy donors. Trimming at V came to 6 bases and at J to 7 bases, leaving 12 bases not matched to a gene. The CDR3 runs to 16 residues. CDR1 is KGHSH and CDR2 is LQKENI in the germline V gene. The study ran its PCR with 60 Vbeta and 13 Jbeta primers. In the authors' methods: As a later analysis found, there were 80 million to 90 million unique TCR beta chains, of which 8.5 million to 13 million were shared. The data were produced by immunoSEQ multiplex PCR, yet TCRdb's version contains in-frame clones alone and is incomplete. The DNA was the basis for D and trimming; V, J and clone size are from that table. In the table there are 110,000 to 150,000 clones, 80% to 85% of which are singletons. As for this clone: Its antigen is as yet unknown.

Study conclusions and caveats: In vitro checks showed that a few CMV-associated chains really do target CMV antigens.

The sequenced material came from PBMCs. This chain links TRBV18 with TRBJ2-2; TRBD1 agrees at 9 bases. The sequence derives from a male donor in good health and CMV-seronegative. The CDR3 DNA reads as TGTGCCAGCTCCCCTTTTACAGGGGGCAAAGGCGGGGAGCTGTTTTTT. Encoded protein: CASSPFTGGKGGELFF. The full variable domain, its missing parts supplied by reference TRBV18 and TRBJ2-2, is NAGVMQNPRHLVRRRGQEARLRCSPMKGHSHVYWYRQLPEEGLKFMVYLQKENIIDESGMPKERFSAEFPKEGPSILRIQQVVRGDSAAYFCASSPFTGGKGGELFFGEGSRLTVL.